This T cell receptor (beta chain) was found in a study of shared clonotypes between healthy human individuals. V lost 6 bases, J lost 2 bases, and 17 bases lay in between. The CDR3 runs to 15 residues. The germline V gene encodes CDR1 SGHAT and CDR2 FQNNGV. Assay: immunoSEQ multiplex PCR; the TCRdb copy retains only in-frame clones and omits some. The data show 2 million to 2.5 million clones, under 95% seen once. The chain uses TRBV11-2 and TRBJ2-7; weak D call: TRBD1 (6 bases). The receptor was isolated from a man aged 18 to 30 in good health. Some clones in this sample may be carry-over from other donors' samples. Sequenced material: naive CD4+ T cells from PBMCs. Sample subset: CD45RA+ positively selected. The chain's CDR3 is CASRNHGQGPYEQYF. The DNA of the CDR3 is TGTGCCAGCAGAAACCACGGGCAGGGGCCCTACGAGCAGTACTTC. The whole variable domain, filled in from reference TRBV11-2 and TRBJ2-7, reads EAGVAQSPRYKIIEKRQSVAFWCNPISGHATLYWYQQILGQGPKLLIQFQNNGVVDDSQLPKDRFSAERLKGVDSTLKIQPAKLEDSAVYLCASRNHGQGPYEQYFGPGTRLTVT.